This is a list of T cell receptor beta chains from one sample in a study of technical replicates of blood from a few donors. Measured with immunoSEQ multiplex PCR; TCRdb has only the in-frame clones, and not every one. The data show about 74,000 clones, approximately 95% seen once. The sequenced material came from T cells isolated from PBMCs. Receptors were obtained from a human donor in good health. Each CDR3 is given with its conserved first and last residue. A D gene is named only where the DNA matches it firmly. Some rows have no size entry. The others give once, few or many, or a class for an expanded clone.

.	TRBV6-1	.	TRBJ1-6	TGTGCCAGCAGTGAAGTGAGGGAATCACCCCTCCACTTT	CASSEVRESPLHF
.	TRBV5-1	TRBD2	TRBJ2-3	TGCGCCAGCAGCCCCGGACTAGATGGCGGCACAGATACGCAGTATTTT	CASSPGLDGGTDTQYF
once	TRBV27	TRBD1	TRBJ1-4	TGTGCCAGCATCATATCAACGGACAGGGTAAATGAAAAACTGTTTTTT	CASIISTDRVNEKLFF
.	TRBV7-9	TRBD1	TRBJ1-2	TGTGCCAGCAGCCAACCGGGACAGGGGATCCGGTCTGCGGGCTATGGCTACACCTTC	CASSQPGQGIRSAGYGYTF
.	TRBV28	.	TRBJ2-1	TGTGCCAGCAGTTTCGTGAGTATCACTTTCAATGAGCAGTTCTTC	CASSFVSITFNEQFF
.	TRBV18	.	TRBJ1-1	TGTGCCAGCTCCCTCGGACAGTTAGGTACTGAAGCTTTCTTT	CASSLGQLGTEAFF
.	TRBV7-9	.	TRBJ2-4	TGTGCCAGCAGCTTAGGTACAGGGGACTTGGTAGACATTCAGTACTTC	CASSLGTGDLVDIQYF
.	TRBV19	TRBD1	TRBJ1-1	TGTGCCAGCTCGCCGACAGGGTCACTGAACACTGAAGCTTTCTTT	CASSPTGSLNTEAFF
.	TRBV28	.	TRBJ2-2	TGTGCCAGCAGTGATAGGGGGCGGGGCGGGGAGCTGTTTTTT	CASSDRGRGGELFF
.	TRBV11-3	.	TRBJ1-1	TGTGCCAGCAGCTTAGCCGGGAGGGCCGGTCGCGGAACAGCTGAAGCTTTCTTT	CASSLAGRAGRGTAEAFF
.	TRBV10-3	.	TRBJ2-7	TGTGCCATCAGTGGTGCTAGCGAGAAGTCTGGGTACTACGAGCAGTACTTC	CAISGASEKSGYYEQYF
.	TRBV7-9	TRBD1	TRBJ1-2	TGTGCCAGCAGCTCTTCGGACAGGTGGGTGAGCGATGGCTACACCTTC	CASSSSDRWVSDGYTF
.	TRBV5-1	.	TRBJ2-2	TGCGCCAGCAGCCTGTTCTGGCAGGAGGACACCGGGGAGCTGTTTTTT	CASSLFWQEDTGELFF
.	TRBV5-4	.	TRBJ1-2	TGTGCCAGCAGCTTGGAAAAGGGGCATGGCTACACCTTC	CASSLEKGHGYTF
once	TRBV6-1	TRBD1	TRBJ1-1	TGTGCCAGCAGTGGCACGGGACAGAGGGTCCCGAACACTGAAGCTTTCTTT	CASSGTGQRVPNTEAFF
.	TRBV21-1	.	TRBJ1-1	TGTGCCAGCAGCTTCCAAGAGGAGACAGGGCTAAGGGGCACTGAAGCTTTCTTT	CASSFQEETGLRGTEAFF
.	TRBV6-5	.	TRBJ1-4	TGTGCCAGCAGTTACCAGAAGACAGCAACTAATGAAAAACTGTTTTTT	CASSYQKTATNEKLFF
.	TRBV6-1	.	TRBJ2-2	TGTGCCAGCAGTGAAGACACACGCGGGGACACCGGGGAGCTGTTTTTT	CASSEDTRGDTGELFF
.	TRBV15	.	TRBJ2-5	TGTGCCACCAGCAGAGATCTAACGGGGGGCCGAGAGACCCAGTACTTC	CATSRDLTGGRETQYF
.	TRBV4-1	.	TRBJ2-7	TGCGCCAGCAGCCAAGTTACAGGAATCTACGAGCAGTACTTC	CASSQVTGIYEQYF
.	TRBV6-1	TRBD1	TRBJ2-1	TGTGCCAGCAGGGGGACAGGGACTTACAATGAGCAGTTCTTC	CASRGTGTYNEQFF
.	TRBV14	.	TRBJ1-1	TGTGCCAGCAGCCAAGTTGGGGGCAGAACTGAAGCTTTCTTT	CASSQVGGRTEAFF
.	TRBV6-5	.	TRBJ2-7	TGTGCCAGCAGTTACAATGGGGACGGGGGCTCCTACGAGCAGTACTTC	CASSYNGDGGSYEQYF
.	TRBV30	TRBD1	TRBJ2-7	TGTGCCTGGAGTCGGGACAGCTCCTACGAGCAGTACTTC	CAWSRDSSYEQYF
.	TRBV28	TRBD1	TRBJ2-6	TGTGCCAGCAGTTCCTTCACCCGGGACAGGGCCTCTGGGGCCAACGTCCTGACTTTC	CASSSFTRDRASGANVLTF
.	TRBV7-9	.	TRBJ2-7	TGTGCCAGCACCTCCTCGCGGCCCAGCGAGCAGTACTTC	CASTSSRPSEQYF
.	TRBV11-2	TRBD1	TRBJ1-1	TGTGCCAGCAGCTCCCTACAGGGGCAAAGCGAAGCTTTCTTT	CASSSLQGQSEAFF
.	TRBV19	.	TRBJ2-7	TGTGCCAGTAGTCTAGGGACTTCCTACGAGCAGTACTTC	CASSLGTSYEQYF
.	TRBV6-5	TRBD1	TRBJ2-2	TGTGCCGCCTCCTCCGGGACAGCGAACACCGGGGAGCTGTTTTTT	CAASSGTANTGELFF
.	TRBV27	.	TRBJ1-5	TGTGCCAGCAGTAAACGACAAACAGGCTCTGAATCTCAGCCCCAGCATTTT	CASSKRQTGSESQPQHF
.	TRBV7-9	TRBD2	TRBJ2-1	TGTGCCAGCAGCTCTAGCCGCGGGGTTAGCGGGAGAGCGAAGCAGTTCTTC	CASSSSRGVSGRAKQFF
medium-sized	TRBV7-8	.	TRBJ2-7	TGTGCCAGCACCCCCTCCAGGGGTCTCCACGAGCAGTACTTC	CASTPSRGLHEQYF
.	TRBV5-1	TRBD2	TRBJ2-7	TGCGCCAGCAGCTTGGCCGGGGTAGCGGGAGGAGAGCAGTACTTC	CASSLAGVAGGEQYF
.	TRBV5-1	TRBD1	TRBJ1-2	TGCGCCAGCAGCTTGGGACAGGGGGCGGATGGCTACACCTTC	CASSLGQGADGYTF
.	TRBV4-2	TRBD1	TRBJ1-2	TGTGCCAGCAGCCAAGTGGGACAGGGCCATGGCTACACCTTC	CASSQVGQGHGYTF
.	TRBV28	.	TRBJ1-1	TGTGCCAGCGAGAAAGGAGGGATCCCCGGTAACACTGAAGCTTTCTTT	CASEKGGIPGNTEAFF
.	TRBV14	TRBD2	TRBJ2-3	TGTGCCAGCAGCCAAGAGGGGACTAGCTTCAGCTTCACTAGCACAGATACGCAGTATTTT	CASSQEGTSFSFTSTDTQYF
.	TRBV9	.	TRBJ1-2	TGTGCCAGCAGCGAGGGGGATAACTATGGCTACACCTTC	CASSEGDNYGYTF
.	TRBV28	.	TRBJ1-2	TGTGCCAGCAGGAACCCAGGGTACTGGGGCTACACCTTC	CASRNPGYWGYTF
.	TRBV7-9	.	TRBJ1-2	TGTGCCAGCAGCCCTTTATTTGGTTCTGGGCAGGGCGCCGATGGCTACACCTTC	CASSPLFGSGQGADGYTF
.	TRBV6-5	.	TRBJ2-3	TGTGCCAGCAGTTCCTTCGTCCCAGATACGCAGTATTTT	CASSSFVPDTQYF
.	TRBV4-1	.	TRBJ2-3	TGCGCCAGCAGCCAAGAATGGAGGAGCACAGATACGCAGTATTTT	CASSQEWRSTDTQYF
.	TRBV5-5	TRBD1	TRBJ1-5	TGTGCCAGCAGCTTAAACGGACAGGGGAGAGGTCAGCCCCAGCATTTT	CASSLNGQGRGQPQHF
.	TRBV2	TRBD2	TRBJ2-1	TGTGCCAGCAGGGCTAGCGGACAATACAATGAGCAGTTCTTC	CASRASGQYNEQFF
.	TRBV6-1	.	TRBJ1-5	TGTGCCAGCCGAGTACAGGGCGATCAGCCCCAGCATTTT	CASRVQGDQPQHF
.	TRBV9	TRBD2	TRBJ2-2	TGTGCCAGCAGGGGACTAGAGGCCGGGGAGCTGTTTTTT	CASRGLEAGELFF
.	TRBV6-1	TRBD2	TRBJ2-7	TGTGCCAGTAGACTAGCGGGAGGGCCTGGCTACGAGCAGTACTTC	CASRLAGGPGYEQYF
.	TRBV29-1	.	TRBJ1-2	TGCAGCGTTGATGTTAGAGGGCAGGGGAAAGGTGGCTACACCTTC	CSVDVRGQGKGGYTF
.	TRBV9	.	TRBJ2-1	TGTGCCAGCAGCCTCCGTGCGTCTGAGCAGTTCTTC	CASSLRASEQFF